There are a few counts of the clone carrying this TCR beta chain. Its specificity is unknown. Sequenced with the Oncomine TCR Beta short-read assay was DNA taken from cultured CD4+ T cells. TCRdb reprocessed the PCR reads with MiXCR, giving one entry per CDR3 protein. Among under 15,000 distinct CDR3 sequences listed, under 30% were seen once. Regarding treatment: roughly ten-day PBMC culture with coronavirus spike peptide pools or control peptides (ViraFEST assay). This sample is drawn from a study of vaccination and CD4 T cells after COVID-19. The sample taken for sequencing was cultured CD4+ T cells from blood. The source of this sequence is a human donor with COVID-19.

CDR3: CASSYSGAHTEAFF. CDR3 DNA: TGTGCCAGCAGTTACTCGGGGGCACACACTGAAGCTTTCTTT. This rearrangement joins TRBV6-5 to TRBJ1-1, with a possible D match to TRBD1 (6 bases). Trimming stripped 0 bases from V and 3 bases from J, with 8 bases between. This CDR3 spans 14 amino acids. Germline V gene data show CDR1 as MNHEY and CDR2 as SVGAGI.